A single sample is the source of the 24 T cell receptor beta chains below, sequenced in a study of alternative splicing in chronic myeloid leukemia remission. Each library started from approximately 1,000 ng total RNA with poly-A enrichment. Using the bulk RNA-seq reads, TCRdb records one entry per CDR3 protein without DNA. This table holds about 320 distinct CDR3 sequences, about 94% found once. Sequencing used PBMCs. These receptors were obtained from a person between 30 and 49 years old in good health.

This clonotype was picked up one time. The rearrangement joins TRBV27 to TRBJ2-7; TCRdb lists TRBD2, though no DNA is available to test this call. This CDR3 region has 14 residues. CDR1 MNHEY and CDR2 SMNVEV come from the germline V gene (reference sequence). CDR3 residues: CASSHQGGTYEQYF.

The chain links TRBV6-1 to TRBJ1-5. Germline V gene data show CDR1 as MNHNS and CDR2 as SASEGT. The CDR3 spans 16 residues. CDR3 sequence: CASREDRAGGNQPQHF.

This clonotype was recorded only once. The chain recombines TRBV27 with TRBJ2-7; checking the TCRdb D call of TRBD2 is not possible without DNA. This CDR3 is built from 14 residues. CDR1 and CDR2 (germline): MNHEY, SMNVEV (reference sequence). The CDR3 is CASSSGILVGEQYF.

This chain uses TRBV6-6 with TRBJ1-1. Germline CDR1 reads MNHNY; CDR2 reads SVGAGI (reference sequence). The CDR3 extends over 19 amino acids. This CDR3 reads CASRKLTNRVGRLNTEAFF.

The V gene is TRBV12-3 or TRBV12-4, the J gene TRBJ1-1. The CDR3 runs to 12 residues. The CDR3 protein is CASSRGGGEAFF.

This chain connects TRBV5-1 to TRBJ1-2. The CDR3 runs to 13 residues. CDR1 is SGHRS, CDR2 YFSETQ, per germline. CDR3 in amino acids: CASSLGGSYGYTF.

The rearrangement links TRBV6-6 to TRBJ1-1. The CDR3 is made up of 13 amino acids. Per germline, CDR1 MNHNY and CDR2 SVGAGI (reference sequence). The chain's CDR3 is CASSYSRDAEAFF.

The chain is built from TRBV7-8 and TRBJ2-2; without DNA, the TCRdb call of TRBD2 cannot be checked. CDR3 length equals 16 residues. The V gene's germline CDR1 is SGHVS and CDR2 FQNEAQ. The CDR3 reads CASSLKLAGFTGELFF.

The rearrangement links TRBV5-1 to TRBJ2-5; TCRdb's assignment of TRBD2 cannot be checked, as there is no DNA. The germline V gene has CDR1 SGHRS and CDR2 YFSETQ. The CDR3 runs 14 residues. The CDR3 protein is CASSRGRNQETQYF. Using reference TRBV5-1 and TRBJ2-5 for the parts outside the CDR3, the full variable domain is KAGVTQTPRYLIKTRGQQVTLSCSPISGHRSVSWYQQTPGQGLQFLFEYFSETQRNKGNFPGRFSGRQFSNSRSEMNVSTLELGDSALYLCASSRGRNQETQYFGPGTRLLVL.

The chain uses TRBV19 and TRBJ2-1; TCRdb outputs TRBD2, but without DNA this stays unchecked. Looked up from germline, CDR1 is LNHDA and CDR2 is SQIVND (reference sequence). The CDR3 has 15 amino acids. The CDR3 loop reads CASSNEGLKVYEQFF.

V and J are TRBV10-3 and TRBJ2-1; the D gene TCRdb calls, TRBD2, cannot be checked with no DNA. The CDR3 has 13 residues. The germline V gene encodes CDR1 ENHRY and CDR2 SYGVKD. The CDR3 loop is CATGLAGAWEQFF.

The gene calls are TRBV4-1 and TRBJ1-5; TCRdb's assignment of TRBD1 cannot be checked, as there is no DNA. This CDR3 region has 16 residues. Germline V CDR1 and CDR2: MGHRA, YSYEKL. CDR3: CASSQPRQGADQPQHF.

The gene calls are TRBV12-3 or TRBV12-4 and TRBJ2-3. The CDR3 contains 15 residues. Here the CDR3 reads CASSIRGDPTDTQYF.

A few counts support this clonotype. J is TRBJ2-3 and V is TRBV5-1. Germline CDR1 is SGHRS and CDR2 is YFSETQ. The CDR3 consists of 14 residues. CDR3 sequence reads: CASSFGQFTDTQYF. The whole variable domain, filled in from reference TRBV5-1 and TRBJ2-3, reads KAGVTQTPRYLIKTRGQQVTLSCSPISGHRSVSWYQQTPGQGLQFLFEYFSETQRNKGNFPGRFSGRQFSNSRSEMNVSTLELGDSALYLCASSFGQFTDTQYFGPGTRLTVL.

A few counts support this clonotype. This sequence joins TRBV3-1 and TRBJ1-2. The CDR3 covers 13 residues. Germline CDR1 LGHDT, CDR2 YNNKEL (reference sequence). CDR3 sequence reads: CASSQEQGRGYTF.

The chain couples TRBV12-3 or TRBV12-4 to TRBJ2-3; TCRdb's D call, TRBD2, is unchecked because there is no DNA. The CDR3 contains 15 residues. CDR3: CASSWTSGSTDTQYF.

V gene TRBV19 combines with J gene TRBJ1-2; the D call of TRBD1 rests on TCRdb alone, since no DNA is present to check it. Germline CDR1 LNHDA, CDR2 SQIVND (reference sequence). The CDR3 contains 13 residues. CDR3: CASSPRTGSGYTF.

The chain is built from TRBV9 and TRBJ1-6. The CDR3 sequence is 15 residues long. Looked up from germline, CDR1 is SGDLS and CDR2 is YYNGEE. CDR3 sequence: CASSGSGGASSPLHF.

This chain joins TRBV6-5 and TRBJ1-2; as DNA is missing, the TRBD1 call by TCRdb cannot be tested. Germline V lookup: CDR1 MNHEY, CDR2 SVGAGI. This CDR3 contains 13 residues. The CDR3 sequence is CASSYRTGYGYTF.

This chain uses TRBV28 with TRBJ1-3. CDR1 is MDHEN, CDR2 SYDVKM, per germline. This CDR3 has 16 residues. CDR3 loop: CASSFPGSLSGNTIYF.

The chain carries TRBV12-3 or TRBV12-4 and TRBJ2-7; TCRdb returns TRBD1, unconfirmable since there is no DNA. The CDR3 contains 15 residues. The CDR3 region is CASRLHGTPSYEQYF.

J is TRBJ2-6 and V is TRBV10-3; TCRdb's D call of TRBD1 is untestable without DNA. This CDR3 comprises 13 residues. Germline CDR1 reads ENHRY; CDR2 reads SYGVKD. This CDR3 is CAIKGTGANVLTF.

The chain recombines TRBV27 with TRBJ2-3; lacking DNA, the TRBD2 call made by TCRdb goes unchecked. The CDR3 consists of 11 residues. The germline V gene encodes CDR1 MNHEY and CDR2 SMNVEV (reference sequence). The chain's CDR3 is CASRRQGTQYF.

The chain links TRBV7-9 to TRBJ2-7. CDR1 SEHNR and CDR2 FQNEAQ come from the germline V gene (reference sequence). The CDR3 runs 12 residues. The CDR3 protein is CASSRDNYEQYF.